Each of the 18 T cell receptor beta chains below was sequenced from the same sample in a study of preoperative IRX-2 immunotherapy in early breast cancer. Sample treatment: preoperative locoregional IRX-2 cytokine immunotherapy. Produced via immunoSEQ multiplex PCR; TCRdb's table is partial and in-frame only. The table has roughly 34,000 clones, roughly 91% seen once. The source material was tumor tissue, sampled after IRX-2 immunotherapy. These receptors all come from a human donor with breast cancer.

This chain links TRBV29-1 with TRBJ2-3; D not certain. The CDR3 covers 12 residues. V was clipped by 2 bases and J by 1 base, with 4 bases between them. Germline V gene lookup returns CDR1 SQVTM and CDR2 ANQGSEA. The CDR3 DNA follows: TGCAGCGTTGAACGCGGCACAGATACGCAGTATTTT. Protein sequence: CSVERGTDTQYF.

The chain couples TRBV6-8 to TRBJ2-1; D may correspond to TRBD1 or TRBD2 (6 bases each). The V end was cut by 9 bases, the J end by 2 bases, with 17 bases between. CDR3 size: 15 residues. Per the germline V gene, CDR1 is MNHGY and CDR2 is SAAAGT. The CDR3 region is CASSTAGTTYNEQFF. CDR3 coding DNA: TGTGCCAGTTCCACGGCGGGGACAACCTACAATGAGCAGTTCTTC.

This chain links TRBV11-3 with TRBJ1-6, with 9 positions matching TRBD1. CDR1 is SGHNT, CDR2 YENEEA, per germline. Trimming cost V 6 bases and J 9 bases; bases outside gene matches: 6. The CDR3 loop spans 14 amino acids. The CDR3 bases are TGTGCCAGCAGGGGGACAGGGAGTGGTTCACCCCTCCACTTT. Translated, it gives CASRGTGSGSPLHF. Drawing the rest from reference TRBV11-3 and TRBJ1-6, the complete variable domain is EAGVVQSPRYKIIEKKQPVAFWCNPISGHNTLYWYLQNLGQGPELLIRYENEEAVDDSQLPKDRFSAERLKGVDSTLKIQPAELGDSAVYLCASRGTGSGSPLHFGNGTRLTVT.

The chain employs TRBV11-3 and TRBJ2-7, with 10 bases fitting TRBD2. The J segment lost 3 bases and the V segment lost 4 bases, leaving 6 bases of the junction unmatched. This CDR3 has 15 amino acids. Germline assignment: CDR1 SGHNT and CDR2 YENEEA. In DNA, the CDR3 is TGTGCCAGCAGCTCGGGACTAGCGCGTAGCTACGAGCAGTACTTC. Amino acids: CASSSGLARSYEQYF.

This chain uses TRBV7-1 with TRBJ2-5; TRBD2 aligns across 11 bases. TRBV7-1 has ORF status, its function being uncertain. The ends lost 3 bases at V and 5 bases at J; junction bases unmatched: 2. The CDR3 is 14 amino acids. The DNA of the CDR3 is TGTGCCAGCAGCTCCATAGCGGGAGGGGAGACCCAGTACTTC. This sequence encodes CASSSIAGGETQYF.

The rearrangement uses TRBV7-7 and TRBJ2-1; the match to TRBD2 covers 11 bases. Germline CDR1 SSHAT, CDR2 FNYEAQ (reference sequence). This CDR3 is built from 16 residues. Trimming at V came to 2 bases and at J to 8 bases, leaving 8 bases not matched to a gene. The CDR3 protein is CASSLSTSGSFHEQFF. CDR3 bases: TGTGCCAGCAGCTTAAGTACTAGCGGGAGTTTCCATGAGCAGTTCTTC. The whole variable domain, remainder taken from reference TRBV7-7 and TRBJ2-1, is GAGVSQSPRYKVTKRGQDVTLRCDPISSHATLYWYQQALGQGPEFLTYFNYEAQPDKSGLPSDRFSAERPEGSISTLTIQRTEQRDSAMYRCASSLSTSGSFHEQFFGPGTRLTVL.

The chain uses TRBV5-1 and TRBJ2-7; D may be TRBD2 (5 bases). The germline V gene has CDR1 SGHRS and CDR2 YFSETQ. CDR3 size: 14 residues. V shed 0 bases and J shed 7 bases, with 14 bases lying between them. The CDR3 DNA follows: TGCGCCAGCAGCTTGGGTCCGGGTTCGGGGGAGCAGTACGTC. Its translation is CASSLGPGSGEQYV.

The chain couples TRBV11-3 to TRBJ2-7; the D is unclear. The V end was cut by 3 bases, the J end by 1 base, with 16 bases between. Germline lookup yields CDR1 SGHNT and CDR2 YENEEA. The CDR3 length is 16 residues. The CDR3 nucleotides read TGTGCCAGCAGCTTGGATAGCCAGCCTTCGTCCTACGAGCAGTACGTC. Protein product: CASSLDSQPSSYEQYV.

This clone was detected only once. J is TRBJ2-5 and V is TRBV6-8; 9 nucleotides match TRBD1. The V and J ends lost 8 bases and 2 bases, in that order; junction bases with no gene match: 9. The CDR3 is 15 residues long. Germline loops: CDR1 MNHGY, CDR2 SAAAGT. CDR3 region: CASQGDREDQETQYF. The CDR3 nucleotides are TGTGCCAGCCAGGGGGACAGGGAAGATCAAGAGACCCAGTACTTC.

This chain connects TRBV29-1 to TRBJ1-1; no firm D call. Germline CDR1 SQVTM, CDR2 ANQGSEA. V lost 5 bases, J lost 0 bases, and 10 bases lay in between. This CDR3 is built from 13 residues. CDR3 sequence: CSVTVVMNTEAFF. The DNA of the CDR3 is TGCAGCGTTACTGTAGTCATGAACACTGAAGCTTTCTTT.

This clone appeared once. The chain links TRBV6-8 to TRBJ2-7; either TRBD1 or TRBD2 may supply D (5 bases each). This CDR3 is 15 amino acids long. Germline V gene sequence: CDR1 MNHGY, CDR2 SAAAGT. V lost 0 bases and J lost 1, with 10 bases in between. CDR3 loop: CASSYSVRGSYEQYV. The CDR3, as DNA: TGTGCCAGCAGTTACTCCGTGAGGGGTTCCTACGAGCAGTACGTC.

This sequence joins TRBV11-3 and TRBJ1-4; D is uncertain. CDR1 is SGHNT, CDR2 YENEEA, per germline. The length of the CDR3 is 15 residues. Deletions cut 3 bases from V and 3 bases from J, with 11 bases between. The CDR3 reads CASSLAAWANEKLFF. The CDR3 DNA follows: TGTGCCAGCAGCTTGGCAGCCTGGGCTAATGAAAAACTGTTTTTT.

The J gene is TRBJ2-2, the V gene TRBV7-1, with D possibly TRBD2 on 6 matching bases. TRBV7-1 falls under the ORF class, with uncertain function. The CDR3 sequence is 13 residues long. V was shortened by 6 bases and J by 7 bases, with 12 bases between the two germline ends. This CDR3 reads CASSSSVHGELFF. In DNA, the CDR3 is TGTGCCAGCAGTTCTAGCGTTCACGGGGAGCTGTTTTTT.

The rearrangement links TRBV6-8 to TRBJ1-1; 8 positions match TRBD1. Trimming cost V 4 bases and J 4 bases; bases outside gene matches: 8. Germline V gene sequence: CDR1 MNHGY, CDR2 SAAAGT. The CDR3 spans 15 residues. The DNA for the CDR3 is TGTGCCAGCAGTTCCCTGGGACAGGCCCTCACTGAAGCTTTCTTT. It yields the protein CASSSLGQALTEAFF.

The V gene is TRBV6-4, the J gene TRBJ2-7; 9 bases fit TRBD1. V was pared by 7 bases and J by 4 bases, with 5 bases of the junction left unmatched. Germline V CDR1 and CDR2: MRHNA, SNTAGT. The length of the CDR3 is 13 residues. CDR3: CASTLDRGYEQYF. The CDR3 DNA reads TGTGCCAGCACCTTGGACAGGGGATACGAGCAGTACTTC.

As regards this clone: The same CDR3 is also encoded by other DNA sequences in this sample. The chain employs TRBV29-1 and TRBJ1-1, with a tentative D call TRBD1 (6 bases). V was clipped by 6 bases and J by 1 base, with 9 bases between them. The CDR3 totals 12 residues. Germline V gene sequence: CDR1 SQVTM, CDR2 ANQGSEA. The CDR3 protein is CSVGQTNTEAFF. Here the CDR3 DNA reads TGCAGCGTCGGACAGACGAACACTGAAGCTTTCTTT. Using reference TRBV29-1 and TRBJ1-1 for the parts outside the CDR3, the full variable domain is SAVISQKPSRDICQRGTSLTIQCQVDSQVTMMFWYRQQPGQSLTLIATANQGSEATYESGFVIDKFPISRPNLTFSTLTVSNMSPEDSSIYLCSVGQTNTEAFFGQGTRLTVV.

The chain links TRBV18 to TRBJ1-1, with a weak D call TRBD1 (6 bases). The V and J ends lost 1 base and 5 bases respectively, with 17 bases between them. Germline V gene data show CDR1 as KGHSH and CDR2 as LQKENI. The CDR3 runs to 16 residues. CDR3 amino acids: CASSPLGGPLGTEAFF. The CDR3 region has the DNA TGTGCCAGCTCACCACTGGGGGGCCCCTTGGGGACTGAAGCTTTCTTT. Complete variable domain (other parts from reference TRBV18 and TRBJ1-1): NAGVMQNPRHLVRRRGQEARLRCSPMKGHSHVYWYRQLPEEGLKFMVYLQKENIIDESGMPKERFSAEFPKEGPSILRIQQVVRGDSAAYFCASSPLGGPLGTEAFFGQGTRLTVV.

The V and J genes are TRBV18 and TRBJ2-1; D is undetermined. V was trimmed by 0 bases and J by 0 bases, leaving 6 bases between them. Germline V gene sequence: CDR1 KGHSH, CDR2 LQKENI. This CDR3 spans 15 amino acids. CDR3 amino acids: CASSPPGRSYNEQFF. The CDR3 DNA is TGTGCCAGCTCACCACCGGGTCGCTCCTACAATGAGCAGTTCTTC.